The TCR beta chain under discussion was sequenced for a study of shared clonotypes between healthy human individuals. General study results and limits: The authors expected sequencing depth to affect clonotype sharing among donors.

Donors were Caucasian adults residing in Nashville, Tennessee, USA. The CD4+ fraction was divided into a CD45RA+ naive subset and a CD45RA-negative memory subset. The sample holds a few counts of this clone. Its antigen is not identified. Deep-level settings were used for running the assay. The method was immunoSEQ multiplex PCR; TCRdb's version includes in-frame clones alone and lacks a portion of them. Of about 680,000 clones in the sample, less than 85% were seen once. This CDR3 has 18 amino acids. Germline lookup yields CDR1 MDHEN and CDR2 SYDVKM. Losses at the gene ends were 6 bases for V and 2 bases for J; bases not matched to a gene: 8.

The TCR originated in a woman aged 25 to 39 in good health. This chain connects TRBV28 to TRBJ2-6, with 12 bases fitting TRBD1. The sequencing input was memory CD4+ T cells sorted from blood. The subset here: CD45RA-negative fraction. Here the CDR3 reads CASRGRGQGAAGANVLTF. The CDR3 coding sequence is TGTGCCAGCAGGGGAAGGGGACAGGGGGCCGCTGGGGCCAACGTCCTGACTTTC.